Listed below are T cell receptor beta chains from one sample, sequenced in a study of technical replicates of blood from several donors. Method: immunoSEQ multiplex PCR; TCRdb's copy keeps in-frame clones and lacks some. This sample has fewer than 95,000 clones, with over 90% found just once. Source material: T cells isolated from PBMCs. Receptors were obtained from a human donor in good health. Each CDR3 is given without its conserved first and last residue. Each record gives: V gene, CDR3 protein.

TRBV29-1 SVQRGGTGVETQY
TRBV6-4 ATAAEGWSSGRVYNEQF
TRBV29-1 SVEDRGTGTTYEQY
TRBV29-1 SVEDQTYEQY
TRBV4-1 ASSPRGGTEAF
TRBV29-1 SVEDGTGGWPQH
TRBV28 ASSRGDRDQPQH
TRBV6-1 ATLRGMNYEQY
TRBV5-1 ASSLRGSNTDTQY
TRBV9 ASSVTSTNYEQY
TRBV4-1 ASSLRTKSDTQY
TRBV6-5 ASSYGSSGEQF
TRBV12-5 ASGLTSESSYEQY
TRBV5-1 ASSPTPTSGRYNEQF
TRBV6-1 ASSEARQVGSPLH
TRBV6-1 ASAMKPRETQY
TRBV13 ASRPRTGVSYGYT
TRBV4-1 ASSQVITRTDYPNYGYT
TRBV7-8 ASSLRTIQAAPHYEQY
TRBV27 ASGRGPYEQY
TRBV4-2 ASSQDSHGGETQY
TRBV5-6 ASSLGQGSFPRLNTEAF
TRBV28 ASRPGNTEAF
TRBV11-2 ASSLEAPSGNTIY
TRBV5-4 ASSWGLAGDSSYEQY
TRBV28 ASSSTGVRPF
TRBV7-9 ASSQPPGQRPSYEQY
TRBV27 ASSLGLAGEQY
TRBV11-3 ASSQTYRGLLSTDTQY
TRBV6-1 ASRGGGVSPLH
TRBV6-5 ASGHQPQH
TRBV5-1 ASSSRTGNILDGYT
TRBV7-2 ASNPGHQNTEAF
TRBV7-2 ASSFLLTKNTGELF
TRBV19 ASGVTQVAGYT
TRBV2 ASMAENIQY
TRBV6-1 ASSEALGGVYEQY
TRBV6-1 ASLRRVDEKLF
TRBV5-8 ASTAGGAFSGNTIY
TRBV29-1 SVLGQEYEKLF
TRBV11-3 ASSLDRRWAAF
TRBV7-8 ASSLSMNRGRTGELF
TRBV10-1 ASSQGSTDTQY
TRBV10-3 ATGPGARNEQY
TRBV4-1 ASSHGVPGGNSPLH
TRBV7-2 ASRSRDRGLSPGYGYT
TRBV2 ASSIWASGGAGAETQY
TRBV4-1 ASSQTGRGTEAF
TRBV19 ASLLHSGITGELF
TRBV13 ASSLGASGHTQETQY
TRBV19 ASSIPGTKKETQY
TRBV7-9 ASNNRQGADEQY